Below are 20 T cell receptor beta chains sequenced from a single sample in a study of control samples from healthy donors and cancer patients. Sequencing was performed with immunoSEQ multiplex PCR; in TCRdb, only in-frame clones are kept and a portion is missing. The sample lists 90,000 to 130,000 clones, 70% to 85% occurring once. Sequencing was carried out using blood. The receptors were gathered from a man between 18 and 29 years old in good health.

The chain recombines TRBV9 with TRBJ2-3; 10 nucleotides line up with TRBD1. The CDR3 is 16 amino acids. In germline, CDR1 is SGDLS, CDR2 YYNGEE. Trimming removed 4 bases from V and 0 bases from J; junction bases left unmatched: 5. The CDR3 loop reads CASSFGTGASTDTQYF. CDR3 bases: TGTGCCAGCAGCTTCGGGACAGGGGCCAGCACAGATACGCAGTATTTT.

In this sample, this clone turned up a few times. This rearrangement joins TRBV25-1 to TRBJ1-3; D call uncertain. The germline CDR1 and CDR2 sequences are MGHDK and SYGVNS. Between the trimmed V and J ends, which lost 6 bases and 4 bases, there was a span of 7 bases. CDR3 length equals 12 residues. This chain's CDR3 is CASSARGNTIYF. CDR3 bases: TGTGCCAGCAGCGCCAGGGGAAACACCATATATTTT.

This clone was seen only once. V gene TRBV9 combines with J gene TRBJ2-6; D ambiguous. The CDR3 covers 15 residues. V shed 3 bases and J shed 0 bases, with 7 bases lying between them. CDR1 SGDLS and CDR2 YYNGEE come from the germline V gene. CDR3 amino acids: CASSAAYSGANVLTF. CDR3 in DNA: TGTGCCAGCAGCGCCGCATACTCTGGGGCCAACGTCCTGACTTTC.

The chain employs TRBV13 and TRBJ2-7; the D gene is possibly TRBD2 (5 bases). The CDR3 has 15 residues. V lost 4 bases to trimming and J lost 0 bases, with 13 bases between them. Germline V gene data show CDR1 as PRHDT and CDR2 as FYEKMQ (reference sequence). The DNA of the CDR3 is TGTGCCAGCAGCTCGCGACCGGGGTCCTCCTACGAGCAGTACGTC. Translation: CASSSRPGSSYEQYV.

The chain carries TRBV2 and TRBJ1-1, with D uncertain. There are 19 residues in the CDR3. Looked up from germline, CDR1 is SNHLY and CDR2 is FYNNEI. V gave up 2 bases and J gave up 0 bases, with 22 bases separating them. The CDR3 DNA reads as TGTGCCAGCAGTGAATTTATCCCTCTTAGGGATACAATGAACACTGAAGCTTTCTTT. Its translation is CASSEFIPLRDTMNTEAFF.

This clone was seen only once. This chain uses TRBV30 with TRBJ1-3, with D perhaps matching TRBD1 (5 bases). Trimming took 2 bases from V and 0 from J, leaving 20 bases between them. Germline values: CDR1 GTSNPN, CDR2 SVGIG (reference sequence). The CDR3 spans 18 residues. The DNA for the CDR3 is TGTGCCTGGAGTCCGGGACCGATCTCCTCACTCTCTGGAAACACCATATATTTT. It translates to CAWSPGPISSLSGNTIYF.

CDR3 DNA sequence: TGTGCCAGCAGCTTAGGGGAAGGGACTGAAGCTTTCTTT. Amino acid sequence: CASSLGEGTEAFF. This chain uses TRBV11-2 with TRBJ1-1; unclear D gene. In germline, CDR1 is SGHAT, CDR2 FQNNGV. This CDR3 region has 13 residues. The V end was cut by 1 base, the J end by 5 bases, with 8 bases between.

The chain couples TRBV6-1 to TRBJ1-2; D is perhaps TRBD1 (6 bases). The germline V gene encodes CDR1 MNHNS and CDR2 SASEGT. V lost 2 bases, J lost 8 bases, and 18 bases lay in between. This CDR3 has 15 residues. The CDR3 here is CASSEFRGPGVGYTF. The CDR3 DNA reads as TGTGCCAGCAGTGAATTCAGGGGCCCGGGGGTCGGCTACACCTTC.

This clone was observed a single time. V gene TRBV25-1 combines with J gene TRBJ1-2; D is perhaps TRBD1 (5 bases). In germline, CDR1 is MGHDK, CDR2 SYGVNS. V was cut by 0 bases and J by 5 bases, with 19 bases left in between. This CDR3 comprises 17 residues. The CDR3 nucleotides read TGTGCCAGCAGTGAATATACCAGGGAAAACCCGTTTTATGGCTACACCTTC. As protein: CASSEYTRENPFYGYTF.

This sequence joins TRBV6-4 and TRBJ1-2; D might be TRBD1 (5 bases). CDR3 size: 13 residues. Germline V gives CDR1 MRHNA, CDR2 SNTAGT. V shed 3 bases and J shed 7 bases, with 12 bases lying between them. The chain's CDR3 is CASSDGGVRGYTF. The CDR3 nucleotides are TGTGCCAGCAGTGATGGAGGGGTCCGTGGCTACACCTTC.

This clone has more than one count but fewer than ten. The rearrangement joins TRBV15 to TRBJ2-7, with D possibly TRBD2 on 5 matching bases. CDR1 and CDR2 (germline): LNHNV, YYDKDF (reference sequence). V gave up 0 bases and J gave up 6 bases, with 9 bases separating them. The CDR3 sequence is 13 residues long. The CDR3 reads CATSRERVGEQYF. Written as DNA, the CDR3 is TGTGCCACCAGCAGAGAGAGGGTCGGCGAGCAGTACTTC.

The rearrangement uses TRBV12-3 or TRBV12-4 and TRBJ2-3, with 8 positions matching TRBD2. The CDR3 sequence is 13 residues long. Unmatched junction bases numbered 4, after V lost 6 bases and J lost 5 bases. CDR3 sequence (DNA): TGTGCCAGCAGCATTAGCGGGGTAGATACGCAGTATTTT. Protein: CASSISGVDTQYF.

This chain joins TRBV27 and TRBJ1-1; D is undetermined. Germline V gene data show CDR1 as MNHEY and CDR2 as SMNVEV (reference sequence). The V gene lost 3 bases and the J gene lost 0 bases, with 5 bases spanning the gap. CDR3 size: 13 residues. The CDR3 coding sequence is TGTGCCAGCAGTTTTGGGTTGAACACTGAAGCTTTCTTT. Translation gives CASSFGLNTEAFF.

V gene TRBV5-6 combines with J gene TRBJ1-2, with D hard to call. The germline CDR1 and CDR2 sequences are SGHDT and YYEEEE. The length of the CDR3 is 15 residues. Trimming left V 1 base short and J 0 bases short, with 10 bases between. The CDR3 bases are TGTGCCAGCAGCTTGCGCGGGAGGGCTAACTATGGCTACACCTTC. Translated, it gives CASSLRGRANYGYTF.

CDR3 bases: TGTGCCAGCAGCAGGGTCGATAGCAATCAGCCCCAGCATTTT. Protein: CASSRVDSNQPQHF. This chain uses TRBV6-5 with TRBJ1-5; TRBD1 might be the D (5 bases). The CDR3 length is 14 residues. Trimming removed 6 bases from V and 0 bases from J, with 9 bases in between. Germline V gene lookup returns CDR1 MNHEY and CDR2 SVGAGI.

The chain links TRBV6-5 to TRBJ2-7; D remains unclear. Germline loops: CDR1 MNHEY, CDR2 SVGAGI. This CDR3 region has 11 residues. Trimming shortened V by 2 bases and J by 5 bases, and 4 bases separated the two germline ends. CDR3 nucleotide sequence: TGTGCCAGCAGTTACCTTGACGAGCAGTACTTC. Its translation is CASSYLDEQYF.

This clone was counted a few times. The chain couples TRBV18 to TRBJ2-3; no clear D. The V and J ends lost 1 base and 0 bases respectively, with 2 bases between them. The CDR3 consists of 13 residues. CDR1 is KGHSH and CDR2 is LQKENI in the germline V gene. The CDR3 DNA sequence: TGTGCCAGCTCACCACAGAGCACAGATACGCAGTATTTT. Protein: CASSPQSTDTQYF.

The rearrangement joins TRBV6-2 or TRBV6-3 to TRBJ1-5; D remains unclear. Trimming left V 2 bases short and J 7 bases short, with 12 bases between. The CDR3 is 14 residues long. The V gene's germline CDR1 is MNHEY and CDR2 SVGEGT. DNA for the CDR3: TGTGCCAGCAGTTACACGGGCCCCTACCAGCCCCAGCATTTT. It codes for CASSYTGPYQPQHF.

A single count supports this clone. The chain combines TRBV18 with TRBJ2-1, with D maybe TRBD1 (6 bases). CDR3 size: 15 residues. From germline, CDR1 is KGHSH and CDR2 LQKENI. V was shortened by 3 bases and J by 8 bases, with 17 bases between the two germline ends. The CDR3 nucleotides are TGTGCCAGCTCACCTGCCGGGACAACCAACGATGAGCAGTTCTTC. Its protein product is CASSPAGTTNDEQFF.

The chain combines TRBV7-8 with TRBJ2-7, with D possibly being TRBD2 (6 bases). The V end was cut by 5 bases, the J end by 4 bases, with 18 bases between. Germline CDR1 and CDR2: SGHVS and FQNEAQ. CDR3 length: 15 residues. The CDR3 protein is CASSRDSLSDYEQYV. In DNA form, the CDR3 reads TGTGCCAGCAGCAGGGACTCCTTATCCGATTACGAGCAGTACGTC.